The clone carrying this TCR beta chain occurred many times. The entry originates in a study of identical twins. Germline CDR1 is MNHNY and CDR2 is SVGAGI (reference sequence). With 5 bases removed from V and 5 bases from J, the gap between germline ends came to 9 bases. This CDR3 has 13 amino acids. A universal primer binding site was introduced by template switching. The final cDNA contained unique molecular identifiers. TCRdb independently ran MiXCR on the 5' RACE reads; one entry per CDR3 protein. The sample consists of some 500,000 distinct CDR3 sequences, approximately 9.6% of them appearing once. These data were likewise used in another study, on yellow fever vaccine responses in identical twins. From that second work: Convergence reportedly seemed to mark part of the twins' vaccine T cell response, with personalization marking the rest.

This TCR was recovered from a woman between 18 and 30 years old in good health. The specimen sequenced was PBMCs. V is TRBV6-6 and J is TRBJ2-2; D call uncertain. The CDR3 spells CASSLGWTGELFF. The CDR3, as DNA: TGTGCCAGCAGTCTCGGGTGGACCGGGGAGCTGTTTTTT.